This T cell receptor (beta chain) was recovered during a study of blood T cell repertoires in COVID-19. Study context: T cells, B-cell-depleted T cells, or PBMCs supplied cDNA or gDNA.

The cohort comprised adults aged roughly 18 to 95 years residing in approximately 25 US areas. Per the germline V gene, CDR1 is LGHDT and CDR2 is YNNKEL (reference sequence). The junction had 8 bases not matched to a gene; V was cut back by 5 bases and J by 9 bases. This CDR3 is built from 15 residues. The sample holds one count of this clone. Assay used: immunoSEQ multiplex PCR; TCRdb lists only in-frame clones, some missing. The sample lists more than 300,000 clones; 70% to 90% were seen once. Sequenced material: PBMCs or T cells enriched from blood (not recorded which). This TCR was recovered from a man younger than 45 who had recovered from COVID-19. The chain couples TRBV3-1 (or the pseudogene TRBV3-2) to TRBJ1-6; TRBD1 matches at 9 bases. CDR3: CASSWGQGNGSPLHF. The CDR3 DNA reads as TGTGCCAGCAGCTGGGGACAGGGTAATGGTTCACCCCTCCACTTT.